This TCR beta chain was found in a study of blood T cell repertoires in COVID-19. Patients of the Seattle cohort, enrolled during active infection, were followed longitudinally. The CDR3 runs to 14 residues. Germline V gene sequence: CDR1 MNHEY, CDR2 SVGAGI. Trimming left V 2 bases short and J 5 bases short, with 12 bases between. TCRdb's copy holds only in-frame clones and misses some; the assay was immunoSEQ multiplex PCR. The sample gives some 250,000 clones, about four fifths of which show up once; around 7.5% is in the top ten. The sample taken for sequencing was peripheral blood. The TCR was taken from a woman aged 80 or over with COVID-19, enrolled during active disease. The rearrangement uses TRBV6-5 and TRBJ1-1; D is undetermined. The CDR3 protein is CASSYEGVWTEAFF. The CDR3 nucleotides read TGTGCCAGCAGTTACGAGGGTGTTTGGACTGAAGCTTTCTTT.